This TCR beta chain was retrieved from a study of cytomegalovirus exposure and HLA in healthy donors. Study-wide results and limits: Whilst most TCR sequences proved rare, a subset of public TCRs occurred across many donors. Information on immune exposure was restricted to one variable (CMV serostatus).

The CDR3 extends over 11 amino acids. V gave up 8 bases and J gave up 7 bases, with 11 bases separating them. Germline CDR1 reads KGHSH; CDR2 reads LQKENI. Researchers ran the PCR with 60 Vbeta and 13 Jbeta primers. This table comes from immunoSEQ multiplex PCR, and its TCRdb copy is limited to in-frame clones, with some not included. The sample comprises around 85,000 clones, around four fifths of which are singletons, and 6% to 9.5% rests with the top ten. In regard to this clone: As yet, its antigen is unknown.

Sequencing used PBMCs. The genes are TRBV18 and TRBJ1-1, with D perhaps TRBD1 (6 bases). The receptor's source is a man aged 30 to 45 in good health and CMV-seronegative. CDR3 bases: TGTGCCAGCCAAAACAGGGTTGAAGCTTTCTTT. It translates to CASQNRVEAFF.